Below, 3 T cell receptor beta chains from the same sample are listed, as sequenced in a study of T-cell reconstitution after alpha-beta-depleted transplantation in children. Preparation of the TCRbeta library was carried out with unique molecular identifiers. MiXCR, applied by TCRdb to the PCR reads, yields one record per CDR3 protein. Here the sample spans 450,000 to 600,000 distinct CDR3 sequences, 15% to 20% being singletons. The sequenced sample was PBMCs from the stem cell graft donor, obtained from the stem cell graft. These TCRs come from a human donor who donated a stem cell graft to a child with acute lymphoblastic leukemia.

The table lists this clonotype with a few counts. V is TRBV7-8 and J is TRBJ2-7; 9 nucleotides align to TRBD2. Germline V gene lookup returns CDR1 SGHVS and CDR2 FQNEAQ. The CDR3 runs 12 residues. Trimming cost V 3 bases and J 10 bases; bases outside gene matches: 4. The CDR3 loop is CASSFLAGFQYF. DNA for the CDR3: TGTGCCAGCAGCTTTCTAGCGGGATTCCAGTACTTC.

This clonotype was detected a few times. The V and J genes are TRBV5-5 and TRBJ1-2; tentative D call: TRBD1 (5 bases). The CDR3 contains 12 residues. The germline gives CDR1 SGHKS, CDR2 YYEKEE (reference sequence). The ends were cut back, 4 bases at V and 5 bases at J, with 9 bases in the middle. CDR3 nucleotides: TGTGCCAGCAGCGTTAAGGGGTATGGCTACACCTTC. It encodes CASSVKGYGYTF.

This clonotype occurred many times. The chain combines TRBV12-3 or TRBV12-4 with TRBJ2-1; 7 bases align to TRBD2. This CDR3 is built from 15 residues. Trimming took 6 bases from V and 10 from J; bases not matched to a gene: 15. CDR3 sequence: CASSSTSESTKEQFF. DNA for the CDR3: TGTGCCAGCAGCTCTACTAGCGAGTCTACCAAGGAGCAGTTCTTC.